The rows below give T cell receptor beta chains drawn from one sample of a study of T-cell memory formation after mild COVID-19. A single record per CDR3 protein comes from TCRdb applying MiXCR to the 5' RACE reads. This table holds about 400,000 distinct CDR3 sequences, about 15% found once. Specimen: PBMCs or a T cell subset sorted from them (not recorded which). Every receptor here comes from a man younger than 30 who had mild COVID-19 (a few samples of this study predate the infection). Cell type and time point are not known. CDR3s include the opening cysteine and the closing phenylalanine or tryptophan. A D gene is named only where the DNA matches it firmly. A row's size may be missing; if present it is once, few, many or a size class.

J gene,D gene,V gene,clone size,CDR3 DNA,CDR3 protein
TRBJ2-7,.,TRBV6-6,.,TGTGCCAGCAGTCAAACAGGGACCGAGCAGTACTTC,CASSQTGTEQYF
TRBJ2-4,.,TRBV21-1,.,TGTGCCAGCAGCATTCCCTTCATAGCCAAAAACATTCAGTACTTC,CASSIPFIAKNIQYF
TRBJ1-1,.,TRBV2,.,TGTGCCAGCAGTCGAACCGACATGAACACTGAAGCTTTCTTT,CASSRTDMNTEAFF
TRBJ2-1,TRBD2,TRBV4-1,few,TGCGCCAGCAGCCAAGACGTTCCTCTAGCGGGCGGTAACAATGAGCAGTTCTTC,CASSQDVPLAGGNNEQFF
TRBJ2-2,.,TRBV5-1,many,TGCGCCAGCGGAAAACGGGAAACCGGGGAGCTGTTTTTT,CASGKRETGELFF
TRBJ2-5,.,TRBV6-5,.,TGTGCCAGCAGTTACTCGGCGGGGAGGGAGACCCAGTACTTC,CASSYSAGRETQYF
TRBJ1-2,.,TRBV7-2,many,TGTGCCAGCAGCTTCGACAGTAACTATGGCTACACCTTC,CASSFDSNYGYTF
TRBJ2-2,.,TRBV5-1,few,TGCGCCAGCAGACCTCGGGTTGACGGCGGGGAGCTGTTTTTT,CASRPRVDGGELFF
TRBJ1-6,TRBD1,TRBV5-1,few,TGCGCCAGCAGCTTGGGCTTCCAGGGGGTCTCCTATAATTCACCCCTCCACTTT,CASSLGFQGVSYNSPLHF
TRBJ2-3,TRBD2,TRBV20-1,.,TGCAGTGCTTTGACTAGCGGGAGCACAGATACGCAGTATTTT,CSALTSGSTDTQYF
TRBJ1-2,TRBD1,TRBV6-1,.,TGTGCCAGCTTTCCGGGACAGGGAGGCTACACCTTC,CASFPGQGGYTF
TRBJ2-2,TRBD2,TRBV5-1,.,TGCGCCAGCAGCTTCCGCGGTAGCGGGGGACCCTACACCGGGGAGCTGTTTTTT,CASSFRGSGGPYTGELFF
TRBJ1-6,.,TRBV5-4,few,TGTGCCAGCAGCCTGAAAACAGGGTCACAGAGCTCCTATAATTCACCCCTCCACTTT,CASSLKTGSQSSYNSPLHF
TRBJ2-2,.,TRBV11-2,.,TGTGCCAGCAGAAGTATAGGAGGGTACACCGGGGAGCTGTTTTTT,CASRSIGGYTGELFF
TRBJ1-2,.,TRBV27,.,TGTGCCAGCAGCGGGACACCCGGCGGCTACACCTTC,CASSGTPGGYTF
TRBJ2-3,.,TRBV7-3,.,TGTGCCAGCAGCCCTTTAGAAAAGCGTAGGGATACGCAGTATTTT,CASSPLEKRRDTQYF
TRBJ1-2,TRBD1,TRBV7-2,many,TGTGCCAGCAACGGACAGGACTATGGCTACACCTTC,CASNGQDYGYTF
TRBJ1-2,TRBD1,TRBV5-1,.,TGCGCCAGCAGCCTGGCAGGGCGGGACAGGGGCTCTGGCTACACCTTC,CASSLAGRDRGSGYTF
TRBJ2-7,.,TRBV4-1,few,TGCGCCAGCAGCCCGGACGGGGCCGAGCAGTACTTC,CASSPDGAEQYF
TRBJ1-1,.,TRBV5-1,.,TGCGCCAGCAGCTTGGCGGAAACGAGTACCGAATCAGCTTTCTTT,CASSLAETSTESAFF
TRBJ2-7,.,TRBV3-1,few,TGTGCCAGCAGCCAAGTAGCAGGGAGCTCCTACGAGCAGTACTTC,CASSQVAGSSYEQYF
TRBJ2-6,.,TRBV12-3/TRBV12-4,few,TGTGCCAGCTCCCTGGGGGTGACTGGGGCCAACGTCCTGACTTTC,CASSLGVTGANVLTF
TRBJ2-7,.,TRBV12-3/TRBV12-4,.,TGTGCCAGCAGCCGATCAGGGAGCGGCGAGCAGTACTTC,CASSRSGSGEQYF
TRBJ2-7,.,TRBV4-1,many,TGCGCCAGCAGCCAAAGGTTCTCCTACGAGCAGTACTTC,CASSQRFSYEQYF
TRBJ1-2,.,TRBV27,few,TGTGCCAGCAGTTCGTCGGTCCTGACAACTTACTATGGCTACACCTTC,CASSSSVLTTYYGYTF
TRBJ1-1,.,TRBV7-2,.,TGTGCCAGCACCATGTTTGGGATTGAGGCTTTCTTT,CASTMFGIEAFF
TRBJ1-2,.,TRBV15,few,TGTGCCACCAGCAGAGGAGGGGCTGGCTATGGCTACACCTTC,CATSRGGAGYGYTF
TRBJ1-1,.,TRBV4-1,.,TGCGCCAGCAGCCAAGAGGATAGGGATTACACTGAAGCTTTCTTT,CASSQEDRDYTEAFF
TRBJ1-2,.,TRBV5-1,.,TGCGCCAGCAGCTTGGAGGCATCAGTCAACCTACCCTATGGCTACACCTTC,CASSLEASVNLPYGYTF
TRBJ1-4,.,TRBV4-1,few,TGCGCCAGCAGCCAAGGGTCCGGGGATAATGAAAAACTGTTTTTT,CASSQGSGDNEKLFF
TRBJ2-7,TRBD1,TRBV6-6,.,TGTGCCAGCAGTTTACGGGACAGGGTCCCCTACGAGCAGTACTTC,CASSLRDRVPYEQYF
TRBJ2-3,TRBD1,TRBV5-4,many,TGTGCCAGCAGCGGAACCGGGACAGGGGAAGATACGCAGTATTTT,CASSGTGTGEDTQYF
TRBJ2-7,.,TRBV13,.,TGTGCCAGCAGCTTGGACGACTCCTACGAGCAGTACTTC,CASSLDDSYEQYF
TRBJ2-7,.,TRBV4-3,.,TGCGCCAGCAGCCAAGAAGGGAAGAGTGCGTACGAGCAGTACTTC,CASSQEGKSAYEQYF
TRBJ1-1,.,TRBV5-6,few,TGTGCCAGCTATATACTAGGCACTGAAGCTTTCTTT,CASYILGTEAFF
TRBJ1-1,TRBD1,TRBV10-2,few,TGCGCCAGCAGTGAGTACGGGGGACAGTTGAACACTGAAGCTTTCTTT,CASSEYGGQLNTEAFF
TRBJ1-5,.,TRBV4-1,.,TGCGCCAGCAGCCAGATCAGCCGGCAGCCCCAGCATTTT,CASSQISRQPQHF
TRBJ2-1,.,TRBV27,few,TGTGCCAGCAGTTTATTGCCTAGGATGGAGTACAATGAGCAGTTCTTC,CASSLLPRMEYNEQFF
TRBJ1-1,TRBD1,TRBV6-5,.,TGTGCCAGCAGTTACAGTTTAGGGGGCTGGGTCACTGAAGCTTTCTTT,CASSYSLGGWVTEAFF
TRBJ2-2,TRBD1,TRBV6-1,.,TGTGCCAGCAGTTCCGGGACAGCGATCCTCACCGGGGAGCTGTTTTTT,CASSSGTAILTGELFF
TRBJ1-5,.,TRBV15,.,TGTGCCACCAGCAGAGATCTCGCCCTTCAGCCCCAGCATTTT,CATSRDLALQPQHF
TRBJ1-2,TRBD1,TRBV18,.,TGTGCCAGCTCACCGGGACAGGGCTTTTCACGTGGCTACACCTTC,CASSPGQGFSRGYTF
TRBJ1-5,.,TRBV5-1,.,TGCGCCAGCAGCTTGGACCCAGGTAGCAATCAGCCCCAGCATTTT,CASSLDPGSNQPQHF
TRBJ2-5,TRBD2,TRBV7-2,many,TGTGCCAGCAGCTACAGCGGGAGCCAAGAGACCCAGTACTTC,CASSYSGSQETQYF
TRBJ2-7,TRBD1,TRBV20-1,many,TGCAGTGCTATAGGACAGGGAGGCGAGCAGTACTTC,CSAIGQGGEQYF
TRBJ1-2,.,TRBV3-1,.,TGTGCCAGCAGCCATCAGGTCTATGGCTACACCTTC,CASSHQVYGYTF
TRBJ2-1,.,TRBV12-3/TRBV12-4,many,TGTGCCAGCAGTTTAAGGGATTTCTACAATGAGCAGTTCTTC,CASSLRDFYNEQFF
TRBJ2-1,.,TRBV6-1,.,TGTGCCAGCAATCACGGAGTCAATGAGCAGTTCTTC,CASNHGVNEQFF
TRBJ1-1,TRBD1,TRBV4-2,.,TGTGCCAGCAGCGTAAGGGACAGGGTGAACACTGAAGCTTTCTTT,CASSVRDRVNTEAFF
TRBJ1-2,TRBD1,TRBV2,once,TGTGCCAGCAGTGATGACAGGGGCAACTATGGCTACACCTTC,CASSDDRGNYGYTF
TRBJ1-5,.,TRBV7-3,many,TGTGCCAGCAGCTTAGAATCGGGTGGTCAGGACGTCCAGCCCCAGCATTTT,CASSLESGGQDVQPQHF